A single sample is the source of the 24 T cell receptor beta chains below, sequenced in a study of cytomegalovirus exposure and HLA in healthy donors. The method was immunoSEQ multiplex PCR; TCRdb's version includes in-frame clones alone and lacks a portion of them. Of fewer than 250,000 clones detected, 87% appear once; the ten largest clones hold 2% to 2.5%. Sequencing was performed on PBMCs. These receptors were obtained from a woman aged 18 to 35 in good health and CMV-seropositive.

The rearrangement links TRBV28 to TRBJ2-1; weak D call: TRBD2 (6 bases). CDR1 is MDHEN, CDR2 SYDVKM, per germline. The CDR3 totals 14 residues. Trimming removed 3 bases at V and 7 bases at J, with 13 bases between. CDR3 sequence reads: CASSLEGAFNEQFF. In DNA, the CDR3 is TGTGCCAGCAGTTTGGAGGGCGCATTTAATGAGCAGTTCTTC. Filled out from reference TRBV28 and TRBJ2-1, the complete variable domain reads DVKVTQSSRYLVKRTGEKVFLECVQDMDHENMFWYRQDPGLGLRLIYFSYDVKMKEKGDIPEGYSVSREKKERFSLILESASTNQTSMYLCASSLEGAFNEQFFGPGTRLTVL.

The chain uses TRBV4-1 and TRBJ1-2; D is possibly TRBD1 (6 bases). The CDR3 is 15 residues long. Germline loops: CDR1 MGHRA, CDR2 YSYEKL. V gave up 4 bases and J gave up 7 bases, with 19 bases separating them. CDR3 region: CASSRGVGRGGGYTF. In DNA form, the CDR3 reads TGCGCCAGCAGCCGAGGGGTAGGGAGGGGGGGTGGCTACACCTTC.

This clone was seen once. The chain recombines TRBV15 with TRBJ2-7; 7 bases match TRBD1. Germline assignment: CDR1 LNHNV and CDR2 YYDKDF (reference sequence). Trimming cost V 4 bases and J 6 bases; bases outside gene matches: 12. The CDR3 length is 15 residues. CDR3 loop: CATSKSGGNFGEQYF. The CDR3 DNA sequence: TGTGCCACCAGCAAATCAGGGGGTAACTTTGGCGAGCAGTACTTC.

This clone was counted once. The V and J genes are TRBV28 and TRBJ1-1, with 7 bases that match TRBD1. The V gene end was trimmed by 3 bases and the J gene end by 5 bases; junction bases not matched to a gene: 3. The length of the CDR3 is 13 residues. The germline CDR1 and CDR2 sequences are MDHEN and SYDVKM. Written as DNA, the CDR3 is TGTGCCAGCAGTTTCGCAGGGGGGACTGAAGCTTTCTTT. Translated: CASSFAGGTEAFF.

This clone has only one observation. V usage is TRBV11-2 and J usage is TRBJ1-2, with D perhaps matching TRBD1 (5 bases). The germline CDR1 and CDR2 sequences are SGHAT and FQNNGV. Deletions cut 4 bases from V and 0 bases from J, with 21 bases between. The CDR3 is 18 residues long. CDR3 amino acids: CASSSHETRRGPNYGYTF. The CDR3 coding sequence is TGTGCCAGCAGCTCCCACGAAACGCGGAGGGGCCCTAACTATGGCTACACCTTC.

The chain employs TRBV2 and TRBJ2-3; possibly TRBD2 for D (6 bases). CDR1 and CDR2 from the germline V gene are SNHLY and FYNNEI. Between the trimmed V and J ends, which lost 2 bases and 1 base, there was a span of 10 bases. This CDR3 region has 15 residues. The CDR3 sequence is CASSEYGGGTDTQYF. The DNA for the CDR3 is TGTGCCAGCAGTGAATATGGCGGGGGCACAGATACGCAGTATTTT.

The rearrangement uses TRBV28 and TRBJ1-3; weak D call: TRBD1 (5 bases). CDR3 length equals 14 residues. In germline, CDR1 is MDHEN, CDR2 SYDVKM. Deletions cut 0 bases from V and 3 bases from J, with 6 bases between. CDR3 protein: CASSLWQGGNTIYF. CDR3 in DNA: TGTGCCAGCAGTTTATGGCAGGGTGGAAACACCATATATTTT.

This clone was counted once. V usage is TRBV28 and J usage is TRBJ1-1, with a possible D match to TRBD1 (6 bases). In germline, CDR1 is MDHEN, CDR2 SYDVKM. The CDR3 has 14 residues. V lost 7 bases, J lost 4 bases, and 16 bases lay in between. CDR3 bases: TGTGCCAGCACCTGGGGGGGGCTGACCACTGAAGCTTTCTTT. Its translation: CASTWGGLTTEAFF.

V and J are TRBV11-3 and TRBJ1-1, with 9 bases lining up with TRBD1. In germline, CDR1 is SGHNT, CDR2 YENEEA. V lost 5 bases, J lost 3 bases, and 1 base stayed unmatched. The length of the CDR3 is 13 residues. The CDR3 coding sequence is TGTGCCAGCAGCCGGACAGGGGACACTGAAGCTTTCTTT. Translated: CASSRTGDTEAFF.

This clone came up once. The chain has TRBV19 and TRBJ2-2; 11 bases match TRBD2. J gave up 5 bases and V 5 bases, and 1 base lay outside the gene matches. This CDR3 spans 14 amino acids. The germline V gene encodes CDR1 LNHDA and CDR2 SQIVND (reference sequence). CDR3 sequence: CASSGTSGTGELFF. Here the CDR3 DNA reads TGTGCCAGTAGTGGGACTAGCGGTACCGGGGAGCTGTTTTTT.

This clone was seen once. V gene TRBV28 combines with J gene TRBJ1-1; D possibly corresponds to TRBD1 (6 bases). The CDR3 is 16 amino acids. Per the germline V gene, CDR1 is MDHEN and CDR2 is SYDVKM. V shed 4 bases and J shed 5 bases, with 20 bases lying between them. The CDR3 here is CASSSLRTDSGTEAFF. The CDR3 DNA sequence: TGTGCCAGCAGTTCCCTTCGGACAGACTCAGGGACTGAAGCTTTCTTT. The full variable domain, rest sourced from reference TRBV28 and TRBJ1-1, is DVKVTQSSRYLVKRTGEKVFLECVQDMDHENMFWYRQDPGLGLRLIYFSYDVKMKEKGDIPEGYSVSREKKERFSLILESASTNQTSMYLCASSSLRTDSGTEAFFGQGTRLTVV.

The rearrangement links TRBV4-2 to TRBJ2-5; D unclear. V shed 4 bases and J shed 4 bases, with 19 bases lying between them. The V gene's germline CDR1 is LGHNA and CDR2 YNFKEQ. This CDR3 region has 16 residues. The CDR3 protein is CASSRGSGEVAETQYF. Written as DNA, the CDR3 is TGTGCCAGCAGCCGTGGTTCGGGTGAGGTCGCAGAGACCCAGTACTTC.

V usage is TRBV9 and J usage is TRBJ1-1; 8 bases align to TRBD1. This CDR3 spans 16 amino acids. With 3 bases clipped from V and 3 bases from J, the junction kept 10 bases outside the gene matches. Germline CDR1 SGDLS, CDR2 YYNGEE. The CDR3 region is CASSDHRGSRDTEAFF. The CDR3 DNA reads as TGTGCCAGCAGCGACCACAGGGGGTCTAGAGACACTGAAGCTTTCTTT. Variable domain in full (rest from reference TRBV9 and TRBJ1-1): DSGVTQTPKHLITATGQRVTLRCSPRSGDLSVYWYQQSLDQGLQFLIQYYNGEERAKGNILERFSAQQFPDLHSELNLSSLELGDSALYFCASSDHRGSRDTEAFFGQGTRLTVV.

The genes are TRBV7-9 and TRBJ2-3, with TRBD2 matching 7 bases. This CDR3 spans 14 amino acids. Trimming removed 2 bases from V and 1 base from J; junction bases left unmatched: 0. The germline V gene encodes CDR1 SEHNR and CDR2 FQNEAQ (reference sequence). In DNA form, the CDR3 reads TGTGCCAGCAGCTTACTAGCGGGCACAGATACGCAGTATTTT. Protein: CASSLLAGTDTQYF.

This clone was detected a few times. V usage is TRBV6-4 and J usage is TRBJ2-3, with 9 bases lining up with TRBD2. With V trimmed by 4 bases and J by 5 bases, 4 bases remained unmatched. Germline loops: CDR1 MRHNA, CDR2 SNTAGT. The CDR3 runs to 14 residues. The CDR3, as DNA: TGTGCCAGCAGTGGACTAGCGGAGGGAGATACGCAGTATTTT. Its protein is CASSGLAEGDTQYF.

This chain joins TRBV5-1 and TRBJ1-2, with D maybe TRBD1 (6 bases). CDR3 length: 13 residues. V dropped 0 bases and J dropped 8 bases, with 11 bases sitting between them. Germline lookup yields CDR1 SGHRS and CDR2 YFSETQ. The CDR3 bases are TGCGCCAGCAGCTTGGGGTCAGGGGCCGGCTACACCTTC. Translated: CASSLGSGAGYTF.

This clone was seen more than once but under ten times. CDR3 sequence (DNA): TGTGCCAGCAGTTTAGGGCTAGCGATAATCTACGAGCAGTACTTC. This codes for CASSLGLAIIYEQYF. The chain is built from TRBV6-5 and TRBJ2-7; tentatively, D is TRBD2 (6 bases). CDR1 MNHEY and CDR2 SVGAGI come from the germline V gene. V was shortened by 4 bases and J by 3 bases, with 16 bases between the two germline ends. The CDR3 contains 15 residues.

CDR3 DNA sequence: TGTGCCAGCAGCGTAGTGTGGGAGCGGTGGGATGAGCAGTTCTTC. Translated, it gives CASSVVWERWDEQFF. V is TRBV9 and J is TRBJ2-1, with a possible D match to TRBD2 (5 bases). Trimming took 0 bases from V and 8 from J, leaving 15 bases between them. The CDR3 contains 15 residues. The germline V gene has CDR1 SGDLS and CDR2 YYNGEE.

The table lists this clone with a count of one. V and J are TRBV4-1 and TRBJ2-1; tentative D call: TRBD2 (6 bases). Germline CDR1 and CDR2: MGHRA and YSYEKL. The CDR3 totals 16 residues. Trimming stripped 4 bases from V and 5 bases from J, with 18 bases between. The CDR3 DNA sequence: TGCGCCAGCAGCCCATCAGGCGGGATGGGGCACAATGAGCAGTTCTTC. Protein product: CASSPSGGMGHNEQFF.

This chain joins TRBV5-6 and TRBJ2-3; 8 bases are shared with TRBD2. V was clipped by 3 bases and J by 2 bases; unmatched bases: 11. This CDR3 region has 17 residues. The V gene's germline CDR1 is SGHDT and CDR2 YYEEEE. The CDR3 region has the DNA TGTGCCAGCAGCTACCCTCCGGGACTAGGAGACACAGATACGCAGTATTTT. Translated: CASSYPPGLGDTDTQYF.

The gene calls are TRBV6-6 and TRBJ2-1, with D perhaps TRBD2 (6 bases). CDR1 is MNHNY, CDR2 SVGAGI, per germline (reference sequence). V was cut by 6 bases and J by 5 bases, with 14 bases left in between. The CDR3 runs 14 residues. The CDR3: CASSLRELNNEQFF. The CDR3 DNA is TGTGCCAGCAGCCTCCGGGAGCTTAACAATGAGCAGTTCTTC.

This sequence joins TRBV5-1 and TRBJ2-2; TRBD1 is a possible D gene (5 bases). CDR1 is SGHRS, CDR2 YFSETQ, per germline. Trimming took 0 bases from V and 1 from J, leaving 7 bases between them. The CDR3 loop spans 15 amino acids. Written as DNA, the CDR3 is TGCGCCAGCAGCTTGGCCGGACAGAACACCGGGGAGCTGTTTTTT. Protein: CASSLAGQNTGELFF.

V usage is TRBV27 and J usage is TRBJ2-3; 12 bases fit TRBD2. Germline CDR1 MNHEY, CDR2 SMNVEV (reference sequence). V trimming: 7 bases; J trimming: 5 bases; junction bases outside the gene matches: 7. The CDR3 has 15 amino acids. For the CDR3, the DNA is TGTGCCAGCACAGGGCTAGCGGGAGGGGAAGATACGCAGTATTTT. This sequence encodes CASTGLAGGEDTQYF.

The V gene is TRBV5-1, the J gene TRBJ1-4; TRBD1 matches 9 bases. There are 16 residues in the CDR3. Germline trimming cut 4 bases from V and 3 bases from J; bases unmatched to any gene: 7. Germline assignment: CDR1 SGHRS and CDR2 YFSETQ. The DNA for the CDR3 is TGCGCCAGCAGCGGCACGGACAGGGGCCCTAATGAAAAACTGTTTTTT. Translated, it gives CASSGTDRGPNEKLFF.